The sequence of this TCR beta chain was determined in a study of control samples from healthy donors and cancer patients. Per germline, CDR1 SQVTM and CDR2 ANQGSEA. Trimming took off 4 bases at V and 6 bases at J, with 22 bases between the two ends. This CDR3 region has 16 residues. TCRdb's copy holds only in-frame clones and misses some; the assay was immunoSEQ multiplex PCR. Among more than 120,000 clones listed, approximately 92% were seen once. Sample: blood. The TCR originated in a man aged 25-45 years in good health. This sequence joins TRBV29-1 and TRBJ2-1; the D gene could be TRBD1 or TRBD2 (5 bases each). CDR3 bases: TGCAGCGTTGTCAGGGAGCCTAATTCCCCTTCCAATGAGCAGTTCTTC. Translation gives CSVVREPNSPSNEQFF.